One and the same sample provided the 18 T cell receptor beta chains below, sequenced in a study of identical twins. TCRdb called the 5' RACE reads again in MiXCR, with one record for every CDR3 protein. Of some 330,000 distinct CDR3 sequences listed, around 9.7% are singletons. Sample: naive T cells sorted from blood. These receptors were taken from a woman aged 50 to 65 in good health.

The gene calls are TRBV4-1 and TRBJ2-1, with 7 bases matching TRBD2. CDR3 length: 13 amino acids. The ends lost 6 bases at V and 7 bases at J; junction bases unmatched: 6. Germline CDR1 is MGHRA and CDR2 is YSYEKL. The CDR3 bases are TGCGCCAGCAGAGGGAGGGCCATAAATGAGCAGTTCTTC. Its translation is CASRGRAINEQFF.

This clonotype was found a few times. CDR3 nucleotides: TGTGCCAGCAGTTATGGCACCCCCCTAGCAAAGAAAGACAATGAGCAGTTCTTC. Its translation is CASSYGTPLAKKDNEQFF. The rearrangement joins TRBV6-5 to TRBJ2-1; tentative D call: TRBD2 (5 bases). The V end lost 3 bases, the J end lost 5 bases, and 23 bases lay between the germline ends. The V gene's germline CDR1 is MNHEY and CDR2 SVGAGI. The CDR3 totals 18 residues.

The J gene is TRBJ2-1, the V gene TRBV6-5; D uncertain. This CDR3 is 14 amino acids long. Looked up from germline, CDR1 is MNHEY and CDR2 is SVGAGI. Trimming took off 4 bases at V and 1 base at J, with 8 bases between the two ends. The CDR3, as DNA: TGTGCCAGCAGTTCCGGAGTTTCCTACAATGAGCAGTTCTTC. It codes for CASSSGVSYNEQFF.

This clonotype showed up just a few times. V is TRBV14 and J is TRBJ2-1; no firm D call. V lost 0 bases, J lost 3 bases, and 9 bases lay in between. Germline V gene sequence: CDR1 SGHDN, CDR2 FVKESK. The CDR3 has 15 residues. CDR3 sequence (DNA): TGTGCCAGCAGCCAAGATGCCCAAAACTACAATGAGCAGTTCTTC. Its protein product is CASSQDAQNYNEQFF. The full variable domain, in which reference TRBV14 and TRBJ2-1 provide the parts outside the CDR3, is EAGVTQFPSHSVIEKGQTVTLRCDPISGHDNLYWYRRVMGKEIKFLLHFVKESKQDESGMPNNRFLAERTGGTYSTLKVQPAELEDSGVYFCASSQDAQNYNEQFFGPGTRLTVL.

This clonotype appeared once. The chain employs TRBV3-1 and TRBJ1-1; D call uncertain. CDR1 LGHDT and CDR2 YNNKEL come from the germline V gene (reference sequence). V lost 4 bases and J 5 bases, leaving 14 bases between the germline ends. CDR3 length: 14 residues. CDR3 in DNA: TGTGCCAGCAGCCTCGGAAGATCGGTAACTGAAGCTTTCTTT. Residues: CASSLGRSVTEAFF.

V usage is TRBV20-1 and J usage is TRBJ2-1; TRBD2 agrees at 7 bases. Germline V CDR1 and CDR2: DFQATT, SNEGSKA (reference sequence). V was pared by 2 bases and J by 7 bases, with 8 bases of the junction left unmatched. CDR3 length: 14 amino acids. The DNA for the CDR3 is TGCAGTGCTAGAAGACTAGTGGGGGGGAATGAGCAGTTCTTC. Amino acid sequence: CSARRLVGGNEQFF.

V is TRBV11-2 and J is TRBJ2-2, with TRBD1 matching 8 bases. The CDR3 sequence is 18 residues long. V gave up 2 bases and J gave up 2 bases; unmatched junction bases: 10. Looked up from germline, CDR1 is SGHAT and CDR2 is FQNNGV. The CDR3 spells CASSLTTTGGKNTGELFF. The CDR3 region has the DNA TGTGCCAGCAGCTTAACCACTACAGGGGGTAAAAACACCGGGGAGCTGTTTTTT.

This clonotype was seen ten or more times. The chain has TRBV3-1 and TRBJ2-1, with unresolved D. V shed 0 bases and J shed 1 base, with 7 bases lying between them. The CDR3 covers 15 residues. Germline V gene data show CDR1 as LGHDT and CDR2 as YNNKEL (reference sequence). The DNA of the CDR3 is TGTGCCAGCAGCCAAGATTCCGGGTCCTACAATGAGCAGTTCTTC. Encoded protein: CASSQDSGSYNEQFF.

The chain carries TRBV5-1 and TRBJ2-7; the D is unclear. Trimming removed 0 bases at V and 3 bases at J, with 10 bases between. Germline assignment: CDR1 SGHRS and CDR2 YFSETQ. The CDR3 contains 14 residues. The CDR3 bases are TGCGCCAGCAGCTTGGTTGGCGACCGCTACGAGCAGTACTTC. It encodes CASSLVGDRYEQYF.

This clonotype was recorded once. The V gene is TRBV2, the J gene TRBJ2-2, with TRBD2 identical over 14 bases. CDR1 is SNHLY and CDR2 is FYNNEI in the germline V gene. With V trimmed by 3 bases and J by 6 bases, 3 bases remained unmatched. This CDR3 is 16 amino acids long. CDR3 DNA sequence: TGTGCCAGCAGTGAGACTAGCGGGAGGGTTGCCGGGGAGCTGTTTTTT. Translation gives CASSETSGRVAGELFF.

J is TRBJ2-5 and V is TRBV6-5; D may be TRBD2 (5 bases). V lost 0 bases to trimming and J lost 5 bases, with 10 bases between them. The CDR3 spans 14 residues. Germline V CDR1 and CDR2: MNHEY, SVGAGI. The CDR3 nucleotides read TGTGCCAGCAGTTACTCAGGGAGTTGGGAGACCCAGTACTTC. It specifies CASSYSGSWETQYF.

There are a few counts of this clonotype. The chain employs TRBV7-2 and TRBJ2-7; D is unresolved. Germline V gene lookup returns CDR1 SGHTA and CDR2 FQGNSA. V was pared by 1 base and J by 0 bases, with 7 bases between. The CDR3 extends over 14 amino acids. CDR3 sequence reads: CASSLDASSYEQYV. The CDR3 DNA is TGTGCCAGCAGCTTAGATGCCAGCTCCTACGAGCAGTACGTC.

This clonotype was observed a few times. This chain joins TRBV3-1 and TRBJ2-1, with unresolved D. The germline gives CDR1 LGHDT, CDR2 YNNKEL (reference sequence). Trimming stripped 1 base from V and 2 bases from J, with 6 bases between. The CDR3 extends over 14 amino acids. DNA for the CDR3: TGTGCCAGCAGCCAAGGGATCACCTACAATGAGCAGTTCTTC. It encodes CASSQGITYNEQFF.

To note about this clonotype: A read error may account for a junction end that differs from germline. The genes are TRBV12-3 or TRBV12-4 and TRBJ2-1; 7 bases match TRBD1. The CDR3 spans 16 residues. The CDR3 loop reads CSSSPPGGDRANEQFF. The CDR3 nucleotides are TGTTCCAGCAGCCCTCCCGGAGGTGACAGGGCTAATGAGCAGTTCTTC.

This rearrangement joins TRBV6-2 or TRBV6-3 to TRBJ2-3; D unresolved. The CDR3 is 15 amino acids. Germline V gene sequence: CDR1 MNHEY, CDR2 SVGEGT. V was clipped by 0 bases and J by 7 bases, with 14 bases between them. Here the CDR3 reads CASSYSPRFGNTQYF. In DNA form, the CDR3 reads TGTGCCAGCAGTTACTCACCTCGGTTTGGGAATACGCAGTATTTT.

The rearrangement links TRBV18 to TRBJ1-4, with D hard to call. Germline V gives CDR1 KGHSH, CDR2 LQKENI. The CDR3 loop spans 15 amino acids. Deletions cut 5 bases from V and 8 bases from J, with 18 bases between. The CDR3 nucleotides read TGTGCCAGCTCATCGCTTCGGCGTAAAGAGGAAAAACTGTTTTTT. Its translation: CASSSLRRKEEKLFF.

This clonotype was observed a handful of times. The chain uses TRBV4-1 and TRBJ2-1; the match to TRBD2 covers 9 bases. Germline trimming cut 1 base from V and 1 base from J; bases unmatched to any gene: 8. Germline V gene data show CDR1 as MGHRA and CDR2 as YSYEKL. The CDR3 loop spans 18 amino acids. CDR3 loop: CASSQVVGGRVSYNEQFF. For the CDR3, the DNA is TGCGCCAGCAGCCAAGTGGTGGGCGGGAGGGTATCCTACAATGAGCAGTTCTTC.

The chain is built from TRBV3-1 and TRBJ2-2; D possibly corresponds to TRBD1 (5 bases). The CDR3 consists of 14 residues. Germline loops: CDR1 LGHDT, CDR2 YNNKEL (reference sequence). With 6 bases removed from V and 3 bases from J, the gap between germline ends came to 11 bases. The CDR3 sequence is CASRVGHHTGELFF. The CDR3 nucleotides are TGTGCCAGCAGGGTCGGACATCACACCGGGGAGCTGTTTTTT.